This T cell receptor beta chain was captured in a study of blood T cell repertoires in COVID-19. The germline CDR1 and CDR2 sequences are SEHNR and FQNEAQ (reference sequence). V lost 8 bases to trimming and J lost 3 bases; unmatched junction nucleotides: 9. The CDR3 loop spans 14 amino acids. Sequencing was performed with immunoSEQ multiplex PCR; in TCRdb, only in-frame clones are kept and a portion is missing. The table includes 150,000 to 160,000 clones, 80% to 90% detected once. The sequencing sample was made of peripheral blood. This receptor was taken from a woman aged 70-85 years with acute or convalescent COVID-19. The chain joins TRBV7-9 to TRBJ1-1, with 7 positions matching TRBD1. CDR3 sequence: CASGTFTGDTEAFF. The CDR3 DNA reads TGTGCCAGCGGAACTTTTACAGGGGACACTGAAGCTTTCTTT. The full variable domain, in which reference TRBV7-9 and TRBJ1-1 provide the parts outside the CDR3, is DTGVSQNPRHKITKRGQNVTFRCDPISEHNRLYWYRQTLGQGPEFLTYFQNEAQLEKSRLLSDRFSAERPKGSFSTLEIQRTEQGDSAMYLCASGTFTGDTEAFFGQGTRLTVV.